The 15 T cell receptor beta chains given below trace back to one sample, sequenced in a study of blood T cells in healthy people across ages. Through a sample-barcoded 5' primer and a J-beta primer mix, a second PCR was run for 7 to 11 cycles. A single record per CDR3 protein comes from TCRdb applying MiXCR to the 5' RACE reads. This table holds 630,000 or so distinct CDR3 sequences, about a third found once. The sample taken for sequencing was blood. These TCRs come from an elderly woman in good health.

To note about this clonotype: Just one base apart from a much larger clone, this may be a read error. The chain uses TRBV6-5 and TRBJ2-5; D may be TRBD2 (6 bases). The J call may not be correct, given that the DNA end is closer to TRBJ2-7. Germline-derived CDR1 and CDR2 are MNHEY and SVGAGI. This CDR3 region has 16 residues. As DNA, the CDR3 is TGTGCCAGCAGTTACCTGACTGGCGGGGTGACCTACGAGCAGTACTTC. This translates into CASSYLTGGVTYEQYF.

Of note for this clonotype: Since a much larger clone is just one base distant, this may be a read error. V is TRBV29-1 and J is TRBJ1-2, with D uncertain. This CDR3 has 12 amino acids. Germline V gene data show CDR1 as SQVTM and CDR2 as ANQGSEA. The CDR3 region has the DNA TGCAGCGTTGAAGACTGGGCCTATTGCTACACCTTC. Its protein is CSVEDWAYCYTF.

Many counts were recorded for this clonotype. V is TRBV4-2 and J is TRBJ2-3; 8 bases line up with TRBD2. After removal of 0 bases from V and 4 bases from J, the junction contained 15 bases not matched to a gene. CDR1 is LGHNA and CDR2 is YNFKEQ in the germline V gene. The CDR3 is 19 amino acids. This chain's CDR3 is CASSQDVRGGAGAPDTQYF. The CDR3, as DNA: TGTGCCAGCAGCCAAGACGTTCGAGGAGGAGCGGGGGCCCCAGATACGCAGTATTTT.

This clonotype has ten or more counts. This chain links TRBV12-3 or TRBV12-4 with TRBJ2-1, with no clear D. The CDR3 extends over 13 amino acids. V was shortened by 3 bases and J by 4 bases, with 7 bases between the two germline ends. The CDR3 loop reads CASSFTNYNEQFF. The CDR3 DNA is TGTGCCAGCAGTTTTACGAATTACAATGAGCAGTTCTTC.

This clonotype has ten or more counts. The J gene is TRBJ2-7, the V gene TRBV6-2 or TRBV6-3, with D unresolved. From germline, CDR1 is MNHEY and CDR2 SVGEGT. The V end was cut by 5 bases, the J end by 3 bases, with 14 bases between. There are 14 residues in the CDR3. This chain's CDR3 is CASSQVHQRYEQYF. The CDR3 nucleotides are TGTGCCAGCAGTCAAGTTCATCAGCGCTACGAGCAGTACTTC.

This clonotype turned up a few times. The chain recombines TRBV2 with TRBJ2-7; the D is unclear. V lost 6 bases and J 7 bases, leaving 10 bases between the germline ends. Germline CDR1 and CDR2: SNHLY and FYNNEI. This CDR3 has 11 residues. DNA for the CDR3: TGTGCCAGCAGGTACGACCTGGAGCAGTACTTC. It is translated as CASRYDLEQYF.

The V gene is TRBV20-1, the J gene TRBJ1-4; D is unresolved. Germline CDR1 DFQATT, CDR2 SNEGSKA (reference sequence). The CDR3 loop spans 13 amino acids. Trimming removed 0 bases at V and 8 bases at J, with 10 bases between. CDR3 nucleotide sequence: TGCAGTGCTAGAGACGGGCCGGGGGAAAAACTGTTTTTT. Residues: CSARDGPGEKLFF.

This clonotype was recorded many times. The V call is TRBV24-1, the J call TRBJ2-1; TRBD2 matches 9 bases. This CDR3 comprises 14 residues. The ends lost 4 bases at V and 5 bases at J; junction bases unmatched: 2. CDR1 is KGHDR and CDR2 is SFDVKD in the germline V gene. This CDR3 is CATSEAGGNNEQFF. The CDR3 nucleotides are TGTGCCACCAGTGAGGCGGGGGGGAACAATGAGCAGTTCTTC.

This clonotype was found a few times. Written as DNA, the CDR3 is TGTGCCAGCAGCCCCGACGCGACGGGCGGGTTTGAGCAGTTCTTC. Translated: CASSPDATGGFEQFF. The chain links TRBV7-3 to TRBJ2-1; possibly TRBD2 for D (5 bases). V lost 5 bases, J lost 9 bases, and 20 bases lay in between. Germline loops: CDR1 SGHTA, CDR2 FQGTGA. This CDR3 contains 15 residues.

This clonotype was observed at least ten times. This chain uses TRBV4-2 with TRBJ1-5; 9 nucleotides line up with TRBD1. The CDR3 is 14 amino acids. J was trimmed by 6 bases and V by 1 base; bases with no gene match: 1. Germline values: CDR1 LGHNA, CDR2 YNFKEQ. The CDR3 spells CASSQGTGAQPQHF. CDR3 bases: TGTGCCAGCAGCCAAGGGACAGGGGCTCAGCCCCAGCATTTT.

This clonotype was counted a few times. Germline and junction disagree at one end, which may indicate a read error. This chain connects TRBV20-1 to TRBJ2-3; 10 bases fit TRBD2. CDR1 DFQATT and CDR2 SNEGSKA come from the germline V gene (reference sequence). The CDR3 loop spans 12 amino acids. CDR3 sequence: CRASGGADTQYF. The CDR3 nucleotides are TGCAGGGCTAGCGGGGGAGCAGATACGCAGTATTTT.

The genes are TRBV29-1 and TRBJ1-2; 7 bases line up with TRBD1. Germline loops: CDR1 SQVTM, CDR2 ANQGSEA. CDR3 length equals 11 residues. V gave up 7 bases and J gave up 3 bases; unmatched junction bases: 2. CDR3 residues: CSGGQDYGYTF. CDR3 in DNA: TGCAGCGGTGGACAGGACTATGGCTACACCTTC.

This clonotype was recorded at least ten times. The chain recombines TRBV7-9 with TRBJ2-5; possibly TRBD1 or TRBD2 for D (5 bases each). CDR3 size: 16 residues. The ends were cut back, 4 bases at V and 1 base at J, with 16 bases in the middle. The germline CDR1 and CDR2 sequences are SEHNR and FQNEAQ (reference sequence). The DNA for the CDR3 is TGTGCCAGCAGCTCCCGGCCGGGACGCGGCCAAGAGACCCAGTACTTC. The encoded protein is CASSSRPGRGQETQYF. Complete variable domain (other parts from reference TRBV7-9 and TRBJ2-5): DTGVSQNPRHKITKRGQNVTFRCDPISEHNRLYWYRQTLGQGPEFLTYFQNEAQLEKSRLLSDRFSAERPKGSFSTLEIQRTEQGDSAMYLCASSSRPGRGQETQYFGPGTRLLVL.

As for this clonotype: A read error may explain this, as a much larger clone is one base away. The J gene is TRBJ1-2, the V gene TRBV10-3; 8 nucleotides match TRBD1. The CDR3 has 15 residues. CDR1 is ENHRY and CDR2 is SYGVKD in the germline V gene. J lost 6 bases, V lost 7 bases, and 13 bases had no gene match. As DNA, the CDR3 is TGTGCCATCACCCAACAGGGGGGGGCTTTAAATGGCTACACCTTC. It yields the protein CAITQQGGALNGYTF.

The chain recombines TRBV20-1 with TRBJ1-1, with TRBD1 matching 8 bases. The V gene end was trimmed by 1 base and the J gene end by 4 bases; junction bases not matched to a gene: 8. Germline CDR1 reads DFQATT; CDR2 reads SNEGSKA (reference sequence). This CDR3 comprises 15 residues. CDR3 amino acids: CSARGNRGGITEAFF. The CDR3 region has the DNA TGCAGTGCTAGAGGGAACAGGGGGGGTATCACTGAAGCTTTCTTT.